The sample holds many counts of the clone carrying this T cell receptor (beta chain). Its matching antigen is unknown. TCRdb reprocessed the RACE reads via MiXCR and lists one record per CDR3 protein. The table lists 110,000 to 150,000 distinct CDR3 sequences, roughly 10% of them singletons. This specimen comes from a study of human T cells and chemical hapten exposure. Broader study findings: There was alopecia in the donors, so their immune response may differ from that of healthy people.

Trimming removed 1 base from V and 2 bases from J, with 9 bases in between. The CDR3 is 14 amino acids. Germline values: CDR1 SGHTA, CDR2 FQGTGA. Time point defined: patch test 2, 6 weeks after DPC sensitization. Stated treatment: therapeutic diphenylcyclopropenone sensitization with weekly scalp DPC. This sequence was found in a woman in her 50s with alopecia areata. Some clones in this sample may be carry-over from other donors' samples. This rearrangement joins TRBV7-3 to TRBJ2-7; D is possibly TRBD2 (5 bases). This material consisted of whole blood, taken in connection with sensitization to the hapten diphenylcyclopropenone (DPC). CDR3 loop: CASSLNGMTYEQYF. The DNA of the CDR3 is TGTGCCAGCAGCTTAAACGGGATGACCTACGAGCAGTACTTC.